This T cell receptor (beta chain) was captured by sequencing in a study of beta chain features in type 1 diabetes. Across the study: Cell yields, gender and age were similar in healthy donors and patients.

Study-level findings and limits: Shorter TCRB CDR3s, moderately but significantly so, marked every one of the four CD4+ subsets in Type 1 diabetes patients.

The investigators reverse transcribed all of the isolated RNA, so they sequenced expressed TCRB transcripts. Each sample of naive, central memory or regulatory T cells had, on average, approximately 3.5 million reads. TCRdb keeps only in-frame clones here, not all; method: immunoSEQ multiplex PCR. The repertoire consists of 250,000 to 350,000 clones, with 14% occurring once and the leading ten covering approximately 7%. Germline CDR1 SGHRS, CDR2 YFSETQ. V was cut by 4 bases and J by 4 bases, with 22 bases left in between. This CDR3 has 17 amino acids. As to this clone: As yet, its antigen is unknown.

The authors sorted CD4+ naive, central memory, regulatory and stem cell-like memory cells via CD45RO/CCR7/CD25/CD127/CD95/CD27. This clonotype originated in a man aged 25 to 45 in good health. This chain connects TRBV5-1 to TRBJ2-3; tentative D call: TRBD1 (6 bases). Input material: central memory CD4+ T cells from blood. CDR3: CASSPAIQGGGADTQYF. The CDR3 DNA is TGCGCCAGCAGCCCGGCTATACAGGGTGGAGGAGCAGATACGCAGTATTTT.